The next 23 T cell receptor beta chains were all read from a single sample in a study of blood T cell repertoires in COVID-19. The method was immunoSEQ multiplex PCR; TCRdb's version includes in-frame clones alone and lacks a portion of them. Of 300,000 to 450,000 clones in the sample, over 85% were seen once. The sample consisted of peripheral blood. These receptors all come from a woman in her sixties or seventies with COVID-19, enrolled during active disease.

The chain has TRBV5-6 and TRBJ2-5; D is perhaps TRBD2 (6 bases). This CDR3 is 16 amino acids long. Germline-derived CDR1 and CDR2 are SGHDT and YYEEEE. Deletions cut 4 bases from V and 5 bases from J, with 21 bases between. The CDR3 region has the DNA TGTGCCAGCAGCGCACAACCCCGACTCGGAGGGGAGACCCAGTACTTC. Encoded protein: CASSAQPRLGGETQYF.

This clone was detected only once. V is TRBV4-1 and J is TRBJ1-5; a possible D gene is TRBD1 (5 bases). Germline V gene data show CDR1 as MGHRA and CDR2 as YSYEKL. The CDR3 sequence is 14 residues long. Trimming removed 1 base at V and 4 bases at J, with 8 bases between. The CDR3: CASSQGQINQPQHF. The CDR3 nucleotides read TGCGCCAGCAGCCAAGGACAGATTAATCAGCCCCAGCATTTT.

The chain uses TRBV19 and TRBJ1-4, with D perhaps TRBD1 (6 bases). The CDR3 spans 13 residues. V was clipped by 6 bases and J by 7 bases, with 12 bases between them. The germline CDR1 and CDR2 sequences are LNHDA and SQIVND (reference sequence). CDR3 DNA sequence: TGTGCCAGTAGGTCCGGGACACCTGAAAAACTGTTTTTT. It yields the protein CASRSGTPEKLFF.

The sample holds a few counts of this clone. The J gene is TRBJ1-1, the V gene TRBV11-2; D unresolved. The length of the CDR3 is 14 residues. Germline CDR1 and CDR2: SGHAT and FQNNGV. V lost 5 bases to trimming and J lost 1 base, with 11 bases between them. The CDR3 sequence: CASSPSRRNTEAFF. CDR3 nucleotides: TGTGCCAGCAGCCCCTCCCGGAGGAACACTGAAGCTTTCTTT.

The genes are TRBV28 and TRBJ1-1, with a possible D match to TRBD1 (5 bases). This CDR3 region has 13 residues. Germline lookup yields CDR1 MDHEN and CDR2 SYDVKM. Trimming pared 2 bases from V and 1 base from J, leaving 5 bases between. In DNA, the CDR3 is TGTGCCAGCAGTTTAGACAGGAACACTGAAGCTTTCTTT. Translated, it gives CASSLDRNTEAFF.

In its sample, this clone was seen once. The CDR3 region has the DNA TGTGCCAGCAGTTGGCAGGAACAAGAGACCCAGTACTTC. Protein: CASSWQEQETQYF. The chain has TRBV6-2 or TRBV6-3 and TRBJ2-5, with D hard to call. The CDR3 has 13 residues. The germline CDR1 and CDR2 sequences are MNHEY and SVGEGT. V dropped 4 bases and J dropped 2 bases, with 8 bases sitting between them.

To note about this clone: The sample has other DNA sequences that encode this CDR3 too. This rearrangement joins TRBV2 to TRBJ1-3, with a weak D call TRBD1 (5 bases). There are 13 residues in the CDR3. The V and J ends lost 3 bases and 4 bases respectively, with 7 bases between them. CDR1 SNHLY and CDR2 FYNNEI come from the germline V gene. The CDR3 sequence is CASSETAGNTIYF. The CDR3 DNA is TGTGCCAGCAGTGAGACAGCAGGAAACACCATATATTTT.

V gene TRBV6-6 combines with J gene TRBJ1-5; D is undetermined. The germline gives CDR1 MNHNY, CDR2 SVGAGI (reference sequence). CDR3 length: 14 amino acids. Between the trimmed V and J ends, which lost 0 bases and 2 bases, there was a span of 5 bases. The CDR3 sequence is CASSYSAGNQPQHF. In DNA form, the CDR3 reads TGTGCCAGCAGTTACTCGGCAGGCAATCAGCCCCAGCATTTT.

This clone was seen once. The J gene is TRBJ2-2, the V gene TRBV5-1, with 7 bases that match TRBD1. The V and J ends lost 0 bases and 1 base, in that order; junction bases with no gene match: 3. Germline V CDR1 and CDR2: SGHRS, YFSETQ. The CDR3 length is 16 residues. CDR3 loop: CASSLARGKNTGELFF. The CDR3 DNA reads TGCGCCAGCAGCTTGGCCAGGGGGAAGAACACCGGGGAGCTGTTTTTT.

This chain uses TRBV5-5 with TRBJ1-2; 7 positions agree with TRBD1. CDR1 and CDR2 from the germline V gene are SGHKS and YYEKEE (reference sequence). This CDR3 comprises 14 residues. The V segment lost 3 bases and the J segment 4 bases; nucleotides outside the gene matches: 6. The CDR3 DNA reads as TGTGCCAGCAGCTACATCCAGGGGGGCTATGGCTACACCTTC. Translated, it gives CASSYIQGGYGYTF.

CDR3 loop: CASSYSAGGTGNTIYF. The DNA for the CDR3 is TGTGCCAGCAGTTACTCGGCGGGGGGGACTGGAAACACCATATATTTT. The V gene is TRBV6-5, the J gene TRBJ1-3, with a possible D match to TRBD1 (5 bases). V dropped 0 bases and J dropped 2 bases, with 11 bases sitting between them. The length of the CDR3 is 16 residues. Looked up from germline, CDR1 is MNHEY and CDR2 is SVGAGI.

This clone appeared a single time. The chain employs TRBV28 and TRBJ2-7; TRBD2 might be the D (7 bases). The germline CDR1 and CDR2 sequences are MDHEN and SYDVKM. The CDR3 sequence is 15 residues long. The V and J ends lost 4 bases and 4 bases respectively, with 17 bases between them. As DNA, the CDR3 is TGTGCCAGCAGTTCCCTTGAAGGGGGGGGGTACGAGCAGTACTTC. The encoded protein is CASSSLEGGGYEQYF.

The chain has TRBV28 and TRBJ2-5; TRBD2 aligns across 8 bases. Germline CDR1 and CDR2: MDHEN and SYDVKM. The CDR3 is 17 residues long. With V trimmed by 7 bases and J by 3 bases, 16 bases remained unmatched. The CDR3 sequence is CASNTPGGSGGEETQYF. The CDR3 bases are TGTGCCAGCAATACCCCTGGGGGGAGCGGGGGCGAAGAGACCCAGTACTTC.

The rearrangement links TRBV19 to TRBJ2-1; D might be TRBD1 (6 bases). The CDR3 has 15 amino acids. V was pared by 2 bases and J by 1 base, with 9 bases between. Germline V gene data show CDR1 as LNHDA and CDR2 as SQIVND (reference sequence). CDR3 sequence: CASSIRQGSYNEQFF. CDR3 sequence (DNA): TGTGCCAGTAGTATAAGGCAGGGGTCCTACAATGAGCAGTTCTTC.

The chain employs TRBV11-2 and TRBJ1-1; 10 bases fit TRBD1. The CDR3 length is 17 residues. V lost 1 base, J lost 5 bases, and 10 bases stayed unmatched. Germline assignment: CDR1 SGHAT and CDR2 FQNNGV. CDR3 sequence reads: CASSLGGQGRRGTEAFF. The CDR3 DNA is TGTGCCAGCAGCTTAGGGGGACAGGGGCGGCGGGGGACTGAAGCTTTCTTT.

The rearrangement uses TRBV7-9 and TRBJ2-6; tentatively, D is TRBD2 (7 bases). The CDR3 runs 18 residues. The germline gives CDR1 SEHNR, CDR2 FQNEAQ (reference sequence). Trimming shortened V by 5 bases and J by 4 bases, and 21 bases separated the two germline ends. In DNA, the CDR3 is TGTGCCAGCAGCCCGGGCGGAGGGGGGGCGCGAGGGGCCAACGTCCTGACTTTC. It codes for CASSPGGGGARGANVLTF.

This clone was observed once. The chain carries TRBV6-2 or TRBV6-3 and TRBJ1-2; TRBD1 matches at 12 bases. The CDR3 contains 14 residues. Germline V gene data show CDR1 as MNHEY and CDR2 as SVGEGT. J was trimmed by 8 bases and V by 5 bases; bases with no gene match: 6. CDR3 amino acids: CASSPSGTGGGYTF. The CDR3 DNA sequence: TGTGCCAGCAGTCCCTCCGGGACAGGGGGCGGCTACACCTTC.

The chain carries TRBV7-2 and TRBJ2-7, with a weak D call TRBD1 (6 bases). CDR1 SGHTA and CDR2 FQGNSA come from the germline V gene. The CDR3 extends over 11 amino acids. Deletions cut 6 bases from V and 5 bases from J, with 8 bases between. The CDR3 bases are TGTGCCAGCAGTGAGGGGGACGAGCAGTACTTC. Translating it yields CASSEGDEQYF.

This clone was seen only a few times. This sequence joins TRBV28 and TRBJ2-5, with 10 bases lining up with TRBD2. Germline CDR1 is MDHEN and CDR2 is SYDVKM. V lost 4 bases, J lost 1 base, and 3 bases stayed unmatched. The CDR3 sequence is 15 residues long. The CDR3 loop reads CASSSASGGQETQYF. For the CDR3, the DNA is TGTGCCAGCAGTTCGGCTAGCGGGGGCCAAGAGACCCAGTACTTC.

The chain links TRBV7-9 to TRBJ2-7, with D maybe TRBD1 (6 bases). V was shortened by 3 bases and J by 1 base, with 10 bases between the two germline ends. This CDR3 contains 14 residues. CDR1 SEHNR and CDR2 FQNEAQ come from the germline V gene (reference sequence). For the CDR3, the DNA is TGTGCCAGCAGCTTGGGGACACTGTCCTACGAGCAGTACTTC. Its translation: CASSLGTLSYEQYF. Drawing the rest from reference TRBV7-9 and TRBJ2-7, the complete variable domain is DTGVSQNPRHKITKRGQNVTFRCDPISEHNRLYWYRQTLGQGPEFLTYFQNEAQLEKSRLLSDRFSAERPKGSFSTLEIQRTEQGDSAMYLCASSLGTLSYEQYFGPGTRLTVT.

The rearrangement joins TRBV9 to TRBJ2-2, with D perhaps TRBD2 (5 bases). V dropped 0 bases and J dropped 0 bases, with 9 bases sitting between them. CDR3 size: 16 residues. Germline lookup yields CDR1 SGDLS and CDR2 YYNGEE. The CDR3 loop reads CASSVEAGANTGELFF. The CDR3 coding sequence is TGTGCCAGCAGCGTAGAAGCCGGGGCGAACACCGGGGAGCTGTTTTTT.

This clone has just one count. This chain links TRBV18 with TRBJ2-3, with D maybe TRBD1 (6 bases). With 2 bases removed from V and 9 bases from J, the gap between germline ends came to 9 bases. Germline V gene sequence: CDR1 KGHSH, CDR2 LQKENI. CDR3 length: 12 residues. The CDR3 nucleotides are TGTGCCAGCTCACCAGGTCAGGGGACGCAGTATTTT. Protein sequence: CASSPGQGTQYF.

CDR3 sequence reads: CASSQFNRVATNEKLFF. The CDR3, as DNA: TGCGCCAGCAGTCAATTCAACAGGGTCGCAACTAATGAAAAACTGTTTTTT. The chain uses TRBV23-1 and TRBJ1-4, with a weak D call TRBD1 (6 bases). TRBV23-1 is an open reading frame whose function is uncertain. The CDR3 length is 17 residues. The germline V and J ends were trimmed by 1 base and 0 bases, with 12 bases remaining between them.